Listed below are T cell receptor beta chains from one sample, sequenced in a study of blood T cell repertoires in COVID-19. Assay: immunoSEQ multiplex PCR; the TCRdb copy retains only in-frame clones and omits some. In the table there are about 470,000 clones, roughly nine tenths of which are singletons. Sequenced sample: PBMCs or T cells enriched from blood (not recorded which). These receptor sequences come from a woman younger than 35 who had recovered from COVID-19. Both conserved end residues are part of each CDR3. D genes are given only for firm matches.

D: NA; V: TRBV2; J: TRBJ1-1; CDR3: CASYSRPGDTEAFF
D: NA; V: TRBV30; J: TRBJ1-5; CDR3: CAWSPELNQPQHF
D: NA; V: TRBV7-9; J: TRBJ2-2; CDR3: CASSSGRANTGELFF
D: TRBD2; V: TRBV15; J: TRBJ2-1; CDR3: CATSSSGGYNEQFF
D: TRBD1; V: TRBV12-5; J: TRBJ1-2; CDR3: CASAIPQGESGYTF
D: TRBD1; V: TRBV19; J: TRBJ1-5; CDR3: CASTKPGTGGNQPQHF
D: TRBD1; V: TRBV6-6; J: TRBJ1-3; CDR3: CASSSGTGPSGNTIYF
D: NA; V: TRBV5-4; J: TRBJ2-3; CDR3: CASSLQGSYTQYF
D: NA; V: TRBV9; J: TRBJ1-3; CDR3: CASSVGPGLYSGNTIYF
D: NA; V: TRBV28; J: TRBJ1-5; CDR3: CASSLPGGEGQPQHF
D: NA; V: TRBV6-6; J: TRBJ2-7; CDR3: CAASLSGYEQYF
D: NA; V: TRBV29-1; J: TRBJ1-5; CDR3: CSVGLGDSRQPQHF